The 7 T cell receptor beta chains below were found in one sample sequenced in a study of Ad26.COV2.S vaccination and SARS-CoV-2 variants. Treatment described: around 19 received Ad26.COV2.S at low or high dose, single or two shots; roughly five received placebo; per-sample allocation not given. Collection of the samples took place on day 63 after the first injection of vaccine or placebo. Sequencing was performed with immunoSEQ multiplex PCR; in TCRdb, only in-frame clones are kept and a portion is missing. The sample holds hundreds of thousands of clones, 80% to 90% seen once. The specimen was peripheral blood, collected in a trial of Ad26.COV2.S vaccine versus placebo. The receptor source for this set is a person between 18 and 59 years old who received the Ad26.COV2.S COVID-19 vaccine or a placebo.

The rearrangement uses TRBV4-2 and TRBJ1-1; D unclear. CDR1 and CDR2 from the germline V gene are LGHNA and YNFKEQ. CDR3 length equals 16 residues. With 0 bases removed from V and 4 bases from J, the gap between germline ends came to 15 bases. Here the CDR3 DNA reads TGTGCCAGCAGCCAAGATCTTTACACCCGAGGCACTGAAGCTTTCTTT. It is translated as CASSQDLYTRGTEAFF.

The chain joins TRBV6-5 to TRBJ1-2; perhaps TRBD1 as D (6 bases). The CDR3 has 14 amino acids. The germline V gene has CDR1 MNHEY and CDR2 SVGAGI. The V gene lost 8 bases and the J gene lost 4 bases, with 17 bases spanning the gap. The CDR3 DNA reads TGTGCCAGCTTTCCGCGAGGGGGTTCCTATGGCTACACCTTC. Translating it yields CASFPRGGSYGYTF.

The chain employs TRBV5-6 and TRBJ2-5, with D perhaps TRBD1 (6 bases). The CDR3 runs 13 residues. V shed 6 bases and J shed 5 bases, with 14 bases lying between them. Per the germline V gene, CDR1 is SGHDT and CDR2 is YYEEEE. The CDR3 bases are TGTGCCAGCATGGTCAGGGGTGGTGAGACCCAGTACTTC. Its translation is CASMVRGGETQYF.

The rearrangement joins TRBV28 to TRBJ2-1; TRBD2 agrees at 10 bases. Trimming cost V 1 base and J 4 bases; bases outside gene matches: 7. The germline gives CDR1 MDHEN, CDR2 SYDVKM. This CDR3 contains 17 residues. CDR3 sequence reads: CASSLLSSGGYYNEQFF. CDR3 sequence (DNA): TGTGCCAGCAGTTTATTGTCTAGCGGGGGATATTACAATGAGCAGTTCTTC. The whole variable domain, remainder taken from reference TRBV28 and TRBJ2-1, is DVKVTQSSRYLVKRTGEKVFLECVQDMDHENMFWYRQDPGLGLRLIYFSYDVKMKEKGDIPEGYSVSREKKERFSLILESASTNQTSMYLCASSLLSSGGYYNEQFFGPGTRLTVL.

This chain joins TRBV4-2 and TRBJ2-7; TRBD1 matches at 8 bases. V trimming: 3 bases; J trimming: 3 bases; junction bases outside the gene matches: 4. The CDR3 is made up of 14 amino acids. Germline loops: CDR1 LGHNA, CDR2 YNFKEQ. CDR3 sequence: CASSHLGQGYEQYF. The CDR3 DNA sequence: TGTGCCAGCAGCCACCTCGGACAGGGCTACGAGCAGTACTTC.

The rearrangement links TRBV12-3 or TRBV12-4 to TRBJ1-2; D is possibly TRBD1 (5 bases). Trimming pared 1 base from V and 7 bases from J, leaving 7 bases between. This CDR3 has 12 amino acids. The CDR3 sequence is CASSLGQLGYTF. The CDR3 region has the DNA TGTGCCAGCAGTTTAGGACAGCTTGGCTACACCTTC.

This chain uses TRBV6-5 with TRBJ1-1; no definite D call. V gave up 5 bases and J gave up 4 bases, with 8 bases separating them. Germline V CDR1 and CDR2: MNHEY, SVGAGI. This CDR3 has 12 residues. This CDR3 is CASSNGGTEAFF. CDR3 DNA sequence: TGTGCCAGCAGTAACGGCGGCACTGAAGCTTTCTTT.